The 27 T cell receptor beta chains below were found in one sample sequenced in a study of T cell responses to AZD1222 COVID-19 vaccine. Profiling relied on immunoSEQ multiplex PCR, and the TCRdb table lists in-frame clones only, not all of them. This table has more than 90,000 clones, more than 70% appearing once. The sample was peripheral blood, taken 28 days after the second AZD1222 dose. Receptor source: an adult who received the AZD1222 COVID-19 vaccine.

This chain links TRBV4-3 with TRBJ2-5; a possible D gene is TRBD1 (7 bases). This CDR3 spans 17 amino acids. Germline V gene sequence: CDR1 LGHNA, CDR2 YSLEER. V was pared by 1 base and J by 5 bases, with 20 bases between. The CDR3 DNA reads TGCGCCAGCAGCCAAGCCCCCAGGGGGGCGTCGGGGGAGACCCAGTACTTC. It encodes CASSQAPRGASGETQYF.

This chain connects TRBV7-9 to TRBJ2-3; D is unresolved. CDR1 is SEHNR and CDR2 is FQNEAQ in the germline V gene (reference sequence). Trimming removed 8 bases at V and 2 bases at J, with 8 bases between. This CDR3 has 12 residues. The CDR3 nucleotides are TGTGCCAGCGTGGGCAACACAGATACGCAGTATTTT. Its translation is CASVGNTDTQYF.

The V gene is TRBV5-4, the J gene TRBJ2-7, with 8 bases matching TRBD2. The CDR3 loop spans 15 amino acids. Germline lookup yields CDR1 SGHNT and CDR2 YYREEE (reference sequence). With V trimmed by 5 bases and J by 8 bases, 15 bases remained unmatched. The DNA of the CDR3 is TGTGCCAGCAGTACGGAAGCGGGAGAGCCTAGTAAGCAGTACTTC. It translates to CASSTEAGEPSKQYF.

The V call is TRBV7-9, the J call TRBJ2-1; D unclear. The CDR3 totals 14 residues. Trimming left V 8 bases short and J 0 bases short, with 11 bases between. The germline V gene has CDR1 SEHNR and CDR2 FQNEAQ (reference sequence). In nucleotides, the CDR3 is TGTGCCAGCTCTAAGCGCAGCTCCTACAATGAGCAGTTCTTC. Translating gives CASSKRSSYNEQFF.

This clone occurred once. The CDR3 sequence is CASSPSGTGNNEQFF. For the CDR3, the DNA is TGTGCCAGCAGTCCTTCCGGGACAGGGAATAATGAGCAGTTCTTC. The rearrangement uses TRBV28 and TRBJ2-1; 9 nucleotides match TRBD1. V lost 5 bases and J lost 7; bases outside the gene matches: 9. Germline assignment: CDR1 MDHEN and CDR2 SYDVKM. The length of the CDR3 is 15 residues.

The table lists this clone with a few counts. The chain couples TRBV12-3 or TRBV12-4 to TRBJ1-1; 7 positions match TRBD1. Germline trimming cut 6 bases from V and 4 bases from J; bases unmatched to any gene: 5. The CDR3 covers 13 residues. The CDR3 bases are TGTGCCAGCAGCCAGCAGGGGGGCACTGAAGCTTTCTTT. Protein: CASSQQGGTEAFF.

This clone has only a few counts. This sequence joins TRBV24-1 and TRBJ2-3, with a weak D call TRBD2 (5 bases). CDR3 length: 16 amino acids. Germline V gene data show CDR1 as KGHDR and CDR2 as SFDVKD. Trimming took 5 bases from V and 4 from J, leaving 18 bases between them. The CDR3 loop is CATSAMSRPGADTQYF. The CDR3 DNA follows: TGTGCCACCAGTGCTATGTCCCGACCCGGGGCAGATACGCAGTATTTT.

The chain recombines TRBV11-3 with TRBJ1-6; D remains unclear. The CDR3 runs 15 residues. Deletions cut 0 bases from V and 6 bases from J, with 9 bases between. Germline assignment: CDR1 SGHNT and CDR2 YENEEA. CDR3 protein: CASSLEGGPNSPLHF. CDR3 nucleotides: TGTGCCAGCAGCTTAGAGGGCGGACCTAATTCACCCCTCCACTTT.

The chain employs TRBV28 and TRBJ2-7, with a weak D call TRBD2 (6 bases). The CDR3 totals 12 residues. CDR1 MDHEN and CDR2 SYDVKM come from the germline V gene. V gave up 5 bases and J gave up 6 bases, with 11 bases separating them. The CDR3 protein is CASSRMGLEQYF. The CDR3 DNA follows: TGTGCCAGCAGTCGAATGGGACTCGAGCAGTACTTC. Full variable domain (missing parts from reference TRBV28 and TRBJ2-7): DVKVTQSSRYLVKRTGEKVFLECVQDMDHENMFWYRQDPGLGLRLIYFSYDVKMKEKGDIPEGYSVSREKKERFSLILESASTNQTSMYLCASSRMGLEQYFGPGTRLTVT.

The chain uses TRBV30 and TRBJ1-1; 7 bases are shared with TRBD1. The CDR3 length is 15 residues. Germline V lookup: CDR1 GTSNPN, CDR2 SVGIG (reference sequence). V trimming: 8 bases; J trimming: 4 bases; junction bases outside the gene matches: 16. The CDR3 loop is CATRGGLGETTEAFF. DNA for the CDR3: TGTGCCACACGAGGGGGCTTGGGGGAGACCACTGAAGCTTTCTTT. The variable domain in full, with the rest retrieved from reference TRBV30 and TRBJ1-1, is SQTIHQWPATLVQPVGSPLSLECTVEGTSNPNLYWYRQAAGRGLQLLFYSVGIGQISSEVPQNLSASRPQDRQFILSSKKLLLSDSGFYLCATRGGLGETTEAFFGQGTRLTVV.

The chain joins TRBV6-4 to TRBJ1-5, with 10 nucleotides matching TRBD1. CDR3 length: 18 amino acids. V gave up 2 bases and J gave up 7 bases; unmatched junction bases: 14. Germline V gene sequence: CDR1 MRHNA, CDR2 SNTAGT. The CDR3 DNA reads TGTGCCAGCAGTGACCCCTCCTTTGGGACAGGGGCCCACCAGCCCCAGCATTTT. It translates to CASSDPSFGTGAHQPQHF.

The J gene is TRBJ2-3, the V gene TRBV3-1 (or the pseudogene TRBV3-2); maybe TRBD2 (5 bases). Per germline, CDR1 LGHDT and CDR2 YNNKEL (reference sequence). This CDR3 region has 15 residues. V shed 4 bases and J shed 9 bases, with 20 bases lying between them. The CDR3 spells CASSPDSTGSRTQYF. The CDR3 coding sequence is TGTGCCAGCAGCCCGGATTCTACGGGGTCCCGCACGCAGTATTTT.

This clone has more than one count but fewer than ten. V gene TRBV7-3 combines with J gene TRBJ2-1; 9 bases align to TRBD2. Germline loops: CDR1 SGHTA, CDR2 FQGTGA. The CDR3 runs to 16 residues. The V segment lost 5 bases and the J segment 8 bases; nucleotides outside the gene matches: 13. In DNA, the CDR3 is TGTGCCAGCAGCGTCCATGGTGCGGGAGGGCCTTATGAGCAGTTCTTC. Translation: CASSVHGAGGPYEQFF. Combining the CDR3 with reference TRBV7-3 and TRBJ2-1 gives the whole variable domain GAGVSQTPSNKVTEKGKYVELRCDPISGHTALYWYRQSLGQGPEFLIYFQGTGAADDSGLPNDRFFAVRPEGSVSTLKIQRTERGDSAVYLCASSVHGAGGPYEQFFGPGTRLTVL.

J is TRBJ1-1 and V is TRBV11-2; D ambiguous. The CDR3 spans 13 residues. In germline, CDR1 is SGHAT, CDR2 FQNNGV. Trimming pared 5 bases from V and 1 base from J, leaving 8 bases between. The CDR3 spells CASSQKTNTEAFF. The CDR3, as DNA: TGTGCCAGCAGCCAGAAGACGAACACTGAAGCTTTCTTT.

This rearrangement joins TRBV28 to TRBJ2-7; maybe TRBD2 (6 bases). Germline CDR1 MDHEN, CDR2 SYDVKM. Between the trimmed V and J ends, which lost 5 bases and 2 bases, there was a span of 16 bases. The CDR3 consists of 15 residues. The CDR3 nucleotides are TGTGCCAGCAGTGAAATTAGCGGTCGACCCTACGAGCAGTACTTC. This codes for CASSEISGRPYEQYF.

CDR3: CASSPGISGNTIYF. CDR3 nucleotide sequence: TGTGCCAGCAGCCCTGGAATCTCTGGAAACACCATATATTTT. The chain links TRBV11-2 to TRBJ1-3; D is unresolved. Deletions cut 5 bases from V and 0 bases from J, with 8 bases between. The germline V gene encodes CDR1 SGHAT and CDR2 FQNNGV. This CDR3 comprises 14 residues.

The CDR3 protein is CATLGGQGAGGYTF. CDR3 nucleotides: TGTGCCACCCTGGGTGGACAGGGGGCAGGAGGCTACACCTTC. The rearrangement uses TRBV10-3 and TRBJ1-2, with 11 bases lining up with TRBD1. With V trimmed by 10 bases and J by 8 bases, 12 bases remained unmatched. The CDR3 extends over 14 amino acids. CDR1 is ENHRY, CDR2 SYGVKD, per germline.

This chain uses TRBV5-8 with TRBJ2-1, with 9 bases aligning to TRBD1. The CDR3 runs to 15 residues. Trimming cost V 4 bases and J 5 bases; bases outside gene matches: 7. The germline V gene has CDR1 SGHTS and CDR2 YDEGEE. The CDR3 DNA sequence: TGTGCCAGCAGCCCGGACAGGGGAAAAAACAATGAGCAGTTCTTC. Translated: CASSPDRGKNNEQFF.

The chain employs TRBV18 and TRBJ2-7; possible D gene TRBD2, 5 bases. CDR3 length: 13 amino acids. V was pared by 2 bases and J by 6 bases, with 11 bases between. The germline V gene encodes CDR1 KGHSH and CDR2 LQKENI. This CDR3 is CASSPDSGFEQYF. Written as DNA, the CDR3 is TGTGCCAGCTCACCAGATTCGGGGTTCGAGCAGTACTTC.

As regards this clone: A junction boundary mismatches the germline segment, possibly from a read error. This sequence joins TRBV5-4 and TRBJ2-5; 11 bases align to TRBD2. Germline loops: CDR1 SGHNT, CDR2 YYREEE (reference sequence). The CDR3 runs 19 residues. CDR3: CASSLGRMGLAELQETQHF. CDR3 DNA: TGTGCCAGCAGCTTGGGGAGGATGGGACTAGCGGAATTACAAGAGACCCAGCACTTC.

The chain has TRBV29-1 and TRBJ2-3, with D tentatively TRBD1 or TRBD2 (5 bases each). V was shortened by 7 bases and J by 2 bases, with 13 bases between the two germline ends. This CDR3 comprises 13 residues. Germline lookup yields CDR1 SQVTM and CDR2 ANQGSEA. The CDR3 DNA reads TGCAGCGCCGTTGGGACCCTCACAGATACGCAGTATTTT. This encodes CSAVGTLTDTQYF.

This chain uses TRBV7-9 with TRBJ2-3; 12 positions agree with TRBD2. Germline values: CDR1 SEHNR, CDR2 FQNEAQ (reference sequence). Trimming cost V 5 bases and J 10 bases; bases outside gene matches: 4. This CDR3 region has 13 residues. CDR3 protein: CASSGRTSGAQYF. The CDR3 coding sequence is TGTGCCAGCAGCGGGAGGACTAGCGGGGCGCAGTATTTT.

The chain links TRBV14 to TRBJ1-6; 8 nucleotides align to TRBD1. Per the germline V gene, CDR1 is SGHDN and CDR2 is FVKESK. Trimming removed 4 bases from V and 7 bases from J; junction bases left unmatched: 6. This CDR3 region has 15 residues. The CDR3 coding sequence is TGTGCCAGCAGCCCGTCGACAGGGGCCAATTCACCCCTCCACTTT. The encoded protein is CASSPSTGANSPLHF. Filled out from reference TRBV14 and TRBJ1-6, the complete variable domain reads EAGVTQFPSHSVIEKGQTVTLRCDPISGHDNLYWYRRVMGKEIKFLLHFVKESKQDESGMPNNRFLAERTGGTYSTLKVQPAELEDSGVYFCASSPSTGANSPLHFGNGTRLTVT.

V usage is TRBV7-9 and J usage is TRBJ1-3; D is unclear. The CDR3 spans 16 residues. Germline CDR1 is SEHNR and CDR2 is FQNEAQ (reference sequence). Trimming took 2 bases from V and 0 from J, leaving 11 bases between them. Here the CDR3 DNA reads TGTGCCAGCAGCTTACTTCGACCGAGCTCTGGAAACACCATATATTTT. It is translated as CASSLLRPSSGNTIYF.

V usage is TRBV18 and J usage is TRBJ2-2; D perhaps matches TRBD2 (6 bases). CDR3 length: 15 amino acids. The V end was cut by 0 bases, the J end by 6 bases, with 11 bases between. Germline V lookup: CDR1 KGHSH, CDR2 LQKENI. CDR3 DNA: TGTGCCAGCTCACCACCTAGCTCTAGCGCCGGGGAGCTGTTTTTT. Its translation: CASSPPSSSAGELFF.

J is TRBJ2-7 and V is TRBV28; 8 nucleotides line up with TRBD2. The germline CDR1 and CDR2 sequences are MDHEN and SYDVKM. CDR3 length: 14 amino acids. The trim removed 1 base at V and 2 bases at J, leaving 1 base unmatched. CDR3 in DNA: TGTGCCAGCAGTTTATCAGCGGGAGCCTACGAGCAGTACTTC. This sequence encodes CASSLSAGAYEQYF.

This chain connects TRBV6-2 or TRBV6-3 to TRBJ1-5; D is undetermined. Germline V gene sequence: CDR1 MNHEY, CDR2 SVGEGT. The CDR3 sequence is 13 residues long. Trimming pared 4 bases from V and 3 bases from J, leaving 7 bases between. The CDR3 reads CASSSEYNQPQHF. In nucleotides, the CDR3 is TGTGCCAGCAGTTCCGAGTACAATCAGCCCCAGCATTTT.